This TCR beta chain was found in a study of OX40 agonist ivuxolimab in advanced cancers. This table comes from immunoSEQ multiplex PCR, and its TCRdb copy is limited to in-frame clones, with some not included. The profile shows 69,000 or so clones, roughly 85% of them singletons. Trimming removed 7 bases from V and 2 bases from J; junction bases left unmatched: 10. The CDR3 covers 15 residues. Germline CDR1 MNHNY, CDR2 SVGAGI (reference sequence). Study-wide results and caveats: At 0.1-3.0 mg/kg, partial responders had clonal expansion among the lowest observed.

Points on this clone: Its specificity is not known.

Sample: CD4+ or CD8+ T cells sorted from blood, taken in a trial of the OX40 agonist ivuxolimab. The clonotype comes from an adult with an advanced solid tumor such as melanoma, head and neck, liver or kidney cancer. This rearrangement joins TRBV6-6 to TRBJ1-1; 7 bases are shared with TRBD1. The CDR3 spells CASTRGQISNTEAFF. CDR3 nucleotide sequence: TGTGCCAGCACCCGGGGACAGATATCTAACACTGAAGCTTTCTTT.